Sequencing of this TCR beta chain was carried out in a study of PD-1 blockade in mismatch repair-deficient tumors (dated by TCRdb to 2016 to 2017). For the study in its entirety: Between late 2013 and late 2016, the trial enrolled 86 consecutive patients with some eleven types of mismatch repair-deficient cancer, all of whom had received prior treatment and were progressing. Tumor-associated T cell clones in the peripheral blood of patients responding to PD-1 blockade were tracked using deep sequencing of TCR CDR3 regions. Here is what the overall study found, with its caveats: Rapid expansion after pembrolizumab followed by contraction, generally before radiologic responses, was shown by tumor-resident clones, which were often undetectable in blood before treatment.

Libraries came from the immunoSEQ multiplex PCR assay. Not all clones reach the TCRdb copy of this immuneACCESS table, which keeps in-frame sequences only. Checked studies attribute under half of the gap to unresolved V genes and leave the rest unexplained. The sample yields about 100,000 clones; 82% were counted once. Around 6.5% of the sample goes to the ten largest clones. Measured from the cysteine to the phenylalanine, the CDR3 is 12 residues long. CDR3 DNA is the only sequence kept; it has 36 bases, read in frame from the first base. From a lookup of the germline V gene, CDR1 and CDR2 are SQVTM and ANQGSEA. Trimming costs V 1 base and J 10 bases, and their ends lie 10 bases apart. Mismatch repair deficiency was established in every enrolled patient by polymerase chain reaction or immunohistochemistry. A few patients who responded to pembrolizumab therapy underwent TCR sequencing. Pembrolizumab PD-1 blockade was prospectively tested in advanced mismatch repair-deficient cancers, regardless of tissue of origin, in the phase II trial. Peripheral blood T cell samples were serially collected before and at multiple times after PD-1 blockade was started. The timing of each blood sample was reported as weeks after the first dose of pembrolizumab.

Comments on this clone: Its antigen has not been determined. No qualities accompany the bases; no much larger clone lies one base away.

Sequenced here: peripheral blood, sampled about 33 weeks after starting pembrolizumab. The receptor was isolated from an adult with mismatch repair-deficient cancer. This chain joins TRBV29-1 to TRBJ1-4, with no confident D gene call. Here is the DNA: TGCAGCGTTGAAGTCACACTCGGAAAACTGTTTTTT. This yields the protein CSVEVTLGKLFF.